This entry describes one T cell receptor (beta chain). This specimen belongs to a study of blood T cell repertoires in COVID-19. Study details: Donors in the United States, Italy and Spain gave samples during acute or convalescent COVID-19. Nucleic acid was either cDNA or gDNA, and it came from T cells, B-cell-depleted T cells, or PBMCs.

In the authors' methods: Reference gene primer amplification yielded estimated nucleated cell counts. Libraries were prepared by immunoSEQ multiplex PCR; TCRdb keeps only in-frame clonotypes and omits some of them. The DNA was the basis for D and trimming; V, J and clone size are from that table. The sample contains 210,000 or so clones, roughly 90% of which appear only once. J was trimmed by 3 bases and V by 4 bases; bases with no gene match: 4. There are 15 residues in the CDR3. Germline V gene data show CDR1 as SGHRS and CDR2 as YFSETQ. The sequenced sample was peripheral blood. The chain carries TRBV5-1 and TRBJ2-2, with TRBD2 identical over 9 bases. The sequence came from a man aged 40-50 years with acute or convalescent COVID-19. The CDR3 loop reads CASSRGGADTGELFF. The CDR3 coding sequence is TGCGCCAGCAGCCGCGGGGGGGCCGACACCGGGGAGCTGTTTTTT.